This note documents a single T cell receptor beta chain sequence. What it binds is unknown. The CDR3 is 15 amino acids. Germline loops: CDR1 LGHDT, CDR2 YNNKEL (reference sequence). The J segment lost 1 base and the V segment lost 4 bases, leaving 4 bases of the junction unmatched. These data come from a study of T cell responses to AZD1222 COVID-19 vaccine. Overall study results and limits: Researchers report vaccine-associated CD4 TCRs spanning spike, with dominance at 160-218 and 743-854. It should be noted that donors were predominantly white British and more often female, and clonal diversity was possibly underestimated. With two AZD1222 doses given, Spike-specific TCR breadth and depth both rose. Scientists sampled the repertoires only once the peak T cell response had passed.

Here immunoSEQ multiplex PCR was the method, and the copy in TCRdb shows in-frame clones only, minus some. The repertoire holds 150,000 or so clones, with about nine tenths as singletons. The TCR sequence derives from an adult in good health. V and J are TRBV3-1 (or the pseudogene TRBV3-2) and TRBJ2-7; 10 bases are shared with TRBD1. Sequences were derived from peripheral blood, sampled on day 0 of MenACWY control vaccination. The CDR3 DNA is TGTGCCAGCAGCCCCGGGACAGGGGCATCCTACGAGCAGTACTTC. Its protein is CASSPGTGASYEQYF.